The text below deals with one T cell receptor (beta chain). Antigen: not known. This table comes from immunoSEQ multiplex PCR, and its TCRdb copy is limited to in-frame clones, with some not included. This sample has 20,000 to 25,000 clones, with more than 85% found just once. These data belong to a study of T cells in localized non-small cell lung cancer. General study results and limits: A denser population of T cells in blood accompanied longer overall survival. Uninvolved nearby lung showed the greatest T cell clonality, exceeding that found in tumor. In adjacent lung, a median roughly 60 of the top 100 tumor clones were found.

The V gene's germline CDR1 is SGHTA and CDR2 FQGNSA. The length of the CDR3 is 14 residues. Trimming took 2 bases from V and 4 from J, leaving 8 bases between them. The source of this sequence is a man between 40 and 70 years old with stage II squamous cell lung carcinoma. Sequenced material: PBMCs, taken before any cancer treatment. This chain connects TRBV7-2 to TRBJ1-4; tentative D call: TRBD1 (5 bases). CDR3 in DNA: TGTGCCAGCAGCTTACAGGGAGATAATGAAAAACTGTTTTTT. It is translated as CASSLQGDNEKLFF.